The 10 T cell receptor beta chains listed next were all sequenced from one sample in a study of OX40 agonist ivuxolimab in advanced cancers. The library was generated by the immunoSEQ multiplex PCR assay. This immuneACCESS table, as held by TCRdb, lists in-frame sequences with V and J called but not all clones. Of the missing ones, under half trace to an unresolved V gene in checked studies; the others have no known cause. Within this sample are around 74,000 clones, with around 92% of them counted one time only. Less than 3% of the sample is held by the ten biggest clonotypes. This specimen was CD4+ or CD8+ T cells sorted from blood, taken in a trial of the OX40 agonist ivuxolimab. Receptors originate from an adult with an advanced solid tumor such as melanoma, head and neck, liver or kidney cancer.

J is TRBJ2-2 and V is TRBV18; D is perhaps TRBD2 (6 bases). The V and J ends lost 3 bases and 6 bases respectively, with 14 bases between them. Germline CDR1 KGHSH, CDR2 LQKENI. The CDR3 extends over 15 amino acids. CDR3 sequence: CASSPSFGGPGELFF. The CDR3 DNA is TGTGCCAGCTCACCCTCCTTCGGGGGTCCCGGGGAGCTGTTTTTT.

A remark on this clone: The same CDR3 also results from other DNA sequences found in this sample. The chain combines TRBV7-9 with TRBJ2-1, with 9 bases lining up with TRBD2. CDR1 and CDR2 from the germline V gene are SEHNR and FQNEAQ (reference sequence). This CDR3 is 16 amino acids long. V lost 0 bases, J lost 1 base, and 1 base stayed unmatched. CDR3 residues: CASSLALAGSYNEQFF. CDR3 nucleotides: TGTGCCAGCAGCTTAGCTCTAGCGGGATCCTACAATGAGCAGTTCTTC.

The V call is TRBV9, the J call TRBJ2-1, with TRBD2 as a possible D gene (6 bases). The CDR3 is 16 residues long. Germline CDR1 reads SGDLS; CDR2 reads YYNGEE. Trimming took 0 bases from V and 0 from J, leaving 10 bases between them. Here the CDR3 reads CASSVGAGSSYNEQFF. The CDR3 nucleotides are TGTGCCAGCAGCGTAGGGGCGGGGAGCTCCTACAATGAGCAGTTCTTC.

This chain joins TRBV4-2 and TRBJ1-2; TRBD1 might be the D (6 bases). Germline V gene sequence: CDR1 LGHNA, CDR2 YNFKEQ. The V end was cut by 4 bases, the J end by 4 bases, with 13 bases between. The CDR3 covers 14 residues. The CDR3 DNA reads as TGTGCCAGCAGCCCGCAGGGGCAGGGCTATGGCTACACCTTC. Amino acid sequence: CASSPQGQGYGYTF.

V gene TRBV5-1 combines with J gene TRBJ2-7, with TRBD2 matching 7 bases. The CDR3 totals 16 residues. CDR1 is SGHRS, CDR2 YFSETQ, per germline. The trim removed 4 bases at V and 2 bases at J, leaving 12 bases unmatched. CDR3 nucleotide sequence: TGCGCCAGCAGCGTGCGAGCGGGGAGTGGTACCTACGAGCAGTACTTC. Its translation: CASSVRAGSGTYEQYF.

Only one count was recorded for this clone. The chain is built from TRBV5-1 and TRBJ2-1, with D perhaps TRBD1 or TRBD2 (5 bases each). The CDR3 loop spans 15 amino acids. Per the germline V gene, CDR1 is SGHRS and CDR2 is YFSETQ. V lost 0 bases and J lost 4, with 11 bases in between. This CDR3 reads CASSLVRGRYNEQFF. CDR3 in DNA: TGCGCCAGCAGCTTGGTGAGGGGACGTTACAATGAGCAGTTCTTC.

The chain employs TRBV11-3 and TRBJ2-1; D is perhaps TRBD2 (6 bases). Trimming cost V 5 bases and J 4 bases, with 15 bases left between them. Germline assignment: CDR1 SGHNT and CDR2 YENEEA. This CDR3 is built from 15 residues. CDR3 nucleotides: TGTGCCAGCAGCCCATCGGGGGATGCTTACAATGAGCAGTTCTTC. Protein: CASSPSGDAYNEQFF.

The CDR3 sequence: CASGSGSRTDTQYF. The CDR3 DNA reads as TGCGCCAGCGGATCCGGGAGCCGCACAGATACGCAGTATTTT. The rearrangement links TRBV5-1 to TRBJ2-3, with D perhaps TRBD2 (6 bases). The CDR3 is 14 amino acids. Per germline, CDR1 SGHRS and CDR2 YFSETQ. The V gene lost 7 bases and the J gene lost 1 base, with 13 bases spanning the gap.

The chain recombines TRBV10-3 with TRBJ1-1, with 7 positions matching TRBD1. This CDR3 has 13 residues. Germline V gene lookup returns CDR1 ENHRY and CDR2 SYGVKD. V shed 6 bases and J 0 bases; nucleotides not matched to a gene: 1. The CDR3 region is CAIRGQLNTEAFF. The CDR3 DNA reads as TGTGCCATCAGGGGACAGCTGAACACTGAAGCTTTCTTT.

V and J are TRBV7-2 and TRBJ2-5; a possible D gene is TRBD2 (5 bases). The CDR3 is 15 residues long. Germline lookup yields CDR1 SGHTA and CDR2 FQGNSA. The V gene lost 5 bases and the J gene lost 5 bases, with 18 bases spanning the gap. CDR3 in DNA: TGTGCCAGCAGCCCTGGGCCGGGGAGACGGGAGACCCAGTACTTC. It specifies CASSPGPGRRETQYF.